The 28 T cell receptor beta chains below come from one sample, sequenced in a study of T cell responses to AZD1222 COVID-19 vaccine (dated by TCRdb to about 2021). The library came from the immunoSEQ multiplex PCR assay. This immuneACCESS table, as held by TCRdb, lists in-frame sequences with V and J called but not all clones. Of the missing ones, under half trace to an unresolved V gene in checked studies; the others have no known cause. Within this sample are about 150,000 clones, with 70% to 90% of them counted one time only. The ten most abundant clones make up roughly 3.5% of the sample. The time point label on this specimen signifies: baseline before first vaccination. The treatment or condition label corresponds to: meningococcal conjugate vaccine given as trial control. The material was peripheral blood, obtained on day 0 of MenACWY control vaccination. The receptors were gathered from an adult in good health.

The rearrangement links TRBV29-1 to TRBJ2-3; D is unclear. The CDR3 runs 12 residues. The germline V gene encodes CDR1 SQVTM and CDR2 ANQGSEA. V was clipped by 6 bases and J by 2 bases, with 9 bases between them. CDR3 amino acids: CSVRQNTDTQYF. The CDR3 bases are TGCAGCGTCAGGCAGAACACAGATACGCAGTATTTT.

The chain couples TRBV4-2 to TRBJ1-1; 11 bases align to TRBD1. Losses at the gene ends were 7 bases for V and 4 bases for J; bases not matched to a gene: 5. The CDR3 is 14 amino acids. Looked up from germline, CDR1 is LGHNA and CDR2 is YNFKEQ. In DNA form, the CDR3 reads TGTGCCAGCAATATGGGACAGGGGGGCACTGAAGCTTTCTTT. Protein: CASNMGQGGTEAFF.

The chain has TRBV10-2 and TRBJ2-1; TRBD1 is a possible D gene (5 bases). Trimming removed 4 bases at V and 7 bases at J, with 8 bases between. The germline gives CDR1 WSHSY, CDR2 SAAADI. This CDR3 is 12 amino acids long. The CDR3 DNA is TGCGCCAGCAGTGGGAACAGGAATGAGCAGTTCTTC. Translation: CASSGNRNEQFF.

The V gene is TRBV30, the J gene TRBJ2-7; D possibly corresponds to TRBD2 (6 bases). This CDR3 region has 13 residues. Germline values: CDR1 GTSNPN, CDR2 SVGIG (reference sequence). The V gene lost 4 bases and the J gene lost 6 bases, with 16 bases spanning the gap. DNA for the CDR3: TGTGCCTGGACTAAGGTCGGGGGACTCGAGCAGTACTTC. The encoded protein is CAWTKVGGLEQYF.

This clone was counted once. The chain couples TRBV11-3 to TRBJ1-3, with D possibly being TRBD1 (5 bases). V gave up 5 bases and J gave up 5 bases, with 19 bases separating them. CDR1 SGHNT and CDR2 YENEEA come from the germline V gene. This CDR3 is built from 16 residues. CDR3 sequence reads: CASSPRGDRGRNTIYF. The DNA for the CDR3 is TGTGCCAGCAGCCCCCGGGGGGATCGTGGTCGAAACACCATATATTTT.

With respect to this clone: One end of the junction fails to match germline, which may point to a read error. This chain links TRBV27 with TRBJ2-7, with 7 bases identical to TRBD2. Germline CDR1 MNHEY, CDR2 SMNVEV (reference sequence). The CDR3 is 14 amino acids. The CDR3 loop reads CAGRVAGSSYEQYF. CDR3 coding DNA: TGTGCCGGCAGGGTAGCGGGTAGCTCCTACGAGCAGTACTTC.

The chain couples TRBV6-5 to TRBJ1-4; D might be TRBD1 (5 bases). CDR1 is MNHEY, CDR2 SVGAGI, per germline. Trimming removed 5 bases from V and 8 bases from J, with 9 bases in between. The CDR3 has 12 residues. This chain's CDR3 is CASSHRTEKLFF. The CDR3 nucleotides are TGTGCCAGCAGTCACAGGACAGAAAAACTGTTTTTT.

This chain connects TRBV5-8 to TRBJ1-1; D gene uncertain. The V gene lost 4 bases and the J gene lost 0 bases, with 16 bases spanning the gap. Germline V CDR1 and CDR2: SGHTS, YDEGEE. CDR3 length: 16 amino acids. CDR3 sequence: CASSPPWLQMNTEAFF. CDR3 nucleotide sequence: TGTGCCAGCAGCCCACCCTGGCTACAGATGAACACTGAAGCTTTCTTT.

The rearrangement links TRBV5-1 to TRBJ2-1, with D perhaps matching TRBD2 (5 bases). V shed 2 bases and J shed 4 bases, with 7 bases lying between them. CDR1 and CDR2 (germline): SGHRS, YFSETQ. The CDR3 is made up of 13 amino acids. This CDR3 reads CASSLTGYNEQFF. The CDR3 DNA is TGCGCCAGCAGCTTAACGGGGTACAATGAGCAGTTCTTC.

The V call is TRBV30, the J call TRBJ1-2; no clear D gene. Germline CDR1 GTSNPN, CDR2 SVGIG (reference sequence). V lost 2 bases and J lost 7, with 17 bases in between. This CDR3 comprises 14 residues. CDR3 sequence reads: CAWSPRGRASGYTF. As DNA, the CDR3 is TGTGCCTGGAGTCCAAGAGGAAGGGCTTCTGGCTACACCTTC.

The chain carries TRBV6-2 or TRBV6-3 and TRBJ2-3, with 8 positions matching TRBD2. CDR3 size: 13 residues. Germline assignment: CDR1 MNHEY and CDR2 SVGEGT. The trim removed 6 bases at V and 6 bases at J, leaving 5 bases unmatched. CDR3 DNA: TGTGCCAGCAGCTTAGGACTAGCTGATACGCAGTATTTT. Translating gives CASSLGLADTQYF.

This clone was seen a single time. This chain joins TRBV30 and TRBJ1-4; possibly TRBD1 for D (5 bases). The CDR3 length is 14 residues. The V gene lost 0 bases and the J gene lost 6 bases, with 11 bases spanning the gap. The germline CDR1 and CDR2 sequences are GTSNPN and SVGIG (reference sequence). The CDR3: CAWSVFGGDEKLFF. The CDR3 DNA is TGTGCCTGGAGTGTATTTGGGGGGGATGAAAAACTGTTTTTT.

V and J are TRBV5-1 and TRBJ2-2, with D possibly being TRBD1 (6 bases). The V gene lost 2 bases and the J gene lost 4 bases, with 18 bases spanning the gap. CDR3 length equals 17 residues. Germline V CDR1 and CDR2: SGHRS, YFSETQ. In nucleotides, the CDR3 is TGCGCCAGCAGCTTTTATGGGGGCCACGAGGGCACCGGGGAGCTGTTTTTT. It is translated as CASSFYGGHEGTGELFF.

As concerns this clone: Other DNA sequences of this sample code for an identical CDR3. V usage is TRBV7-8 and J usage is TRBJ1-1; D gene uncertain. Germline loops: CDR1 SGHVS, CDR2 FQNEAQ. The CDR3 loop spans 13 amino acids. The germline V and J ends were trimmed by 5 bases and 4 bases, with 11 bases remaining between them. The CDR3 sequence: CASSLRLGTEAFF. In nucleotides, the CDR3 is TGTGCCAGCAGCCTCCGGTTGGGCACTGAAGCTTTCTTT.

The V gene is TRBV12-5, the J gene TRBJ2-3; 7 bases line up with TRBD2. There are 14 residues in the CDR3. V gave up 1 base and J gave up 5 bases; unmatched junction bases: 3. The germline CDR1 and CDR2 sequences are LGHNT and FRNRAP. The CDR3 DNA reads TGTGCTAGTGGTTTGGGGTTAGCGGGAGATACGCAGTATTTT. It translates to CASGLGLAGDTQYF.

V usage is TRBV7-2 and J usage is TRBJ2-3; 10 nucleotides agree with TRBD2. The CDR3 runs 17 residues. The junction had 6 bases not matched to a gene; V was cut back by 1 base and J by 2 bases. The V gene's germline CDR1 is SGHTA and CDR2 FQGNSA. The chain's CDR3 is CASSLDPLAGYTDTQYF. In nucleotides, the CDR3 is TGTGCCAGCAGCTTAGACCCACTAGCGGGGTACACAGATACGCAGTATTTT.

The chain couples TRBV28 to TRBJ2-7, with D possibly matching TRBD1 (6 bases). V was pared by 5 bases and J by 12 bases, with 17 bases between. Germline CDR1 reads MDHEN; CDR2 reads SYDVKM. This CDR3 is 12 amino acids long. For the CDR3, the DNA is TGTGCCAGCAGTCCCGACCACAGGGTTCCGTACTTC. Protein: CASSPDHRVPYF.

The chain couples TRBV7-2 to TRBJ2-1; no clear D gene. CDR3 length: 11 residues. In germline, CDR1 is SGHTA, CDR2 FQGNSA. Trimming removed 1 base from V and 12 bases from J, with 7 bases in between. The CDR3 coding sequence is TGTGCCAGCAGCTTAGGGAGTAGGCAGTTCTTC. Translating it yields CASSLGSRQFF.

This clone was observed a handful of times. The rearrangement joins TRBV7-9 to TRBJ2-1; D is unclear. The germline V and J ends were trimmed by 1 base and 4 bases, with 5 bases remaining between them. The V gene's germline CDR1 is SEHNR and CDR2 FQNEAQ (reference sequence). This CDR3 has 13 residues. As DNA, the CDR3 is TGTGCCAGCAGCTTAGGCCTGTACAATGAGCAGTTCTTC. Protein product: CASSLGLYNEQFF.

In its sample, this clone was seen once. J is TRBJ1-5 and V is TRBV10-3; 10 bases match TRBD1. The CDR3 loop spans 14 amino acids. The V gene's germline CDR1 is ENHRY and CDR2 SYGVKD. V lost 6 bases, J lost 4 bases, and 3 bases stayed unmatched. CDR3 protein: CAISWTGGNQPQHF. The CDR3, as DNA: TGTGCCATCAGCTGGACAGGGGGAAATCAGCCCCAGCATTTT.

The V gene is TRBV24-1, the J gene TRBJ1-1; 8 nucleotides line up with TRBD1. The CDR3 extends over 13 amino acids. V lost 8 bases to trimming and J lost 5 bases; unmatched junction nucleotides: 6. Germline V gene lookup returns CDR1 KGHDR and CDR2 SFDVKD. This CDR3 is CATIDDRGTEAFF. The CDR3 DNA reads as TGTGCCACCATCGACGACAGGGGTACTGAAGCTTTCTTT.

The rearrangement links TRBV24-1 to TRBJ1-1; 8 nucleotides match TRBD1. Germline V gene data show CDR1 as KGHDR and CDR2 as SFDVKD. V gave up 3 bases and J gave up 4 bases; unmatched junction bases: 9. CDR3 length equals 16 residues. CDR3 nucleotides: TGTGCCACCAGTGATCCCGGACAGGGAGGGTCCACTGAAGCTTTCTTT. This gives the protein CATSDPGQGGSTEAFF.

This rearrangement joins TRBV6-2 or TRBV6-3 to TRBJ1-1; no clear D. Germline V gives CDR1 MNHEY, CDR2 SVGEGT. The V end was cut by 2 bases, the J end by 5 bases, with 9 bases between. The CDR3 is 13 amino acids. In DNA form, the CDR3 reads TGTGCCAGCAGTTACAATGTGGAAACTGAAGCTTTCTTT. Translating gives CASSYNVETEAFF.

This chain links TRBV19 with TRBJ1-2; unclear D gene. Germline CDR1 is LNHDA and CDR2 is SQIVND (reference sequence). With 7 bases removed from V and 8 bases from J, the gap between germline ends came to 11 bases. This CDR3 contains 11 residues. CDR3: CASNQEGGYTF. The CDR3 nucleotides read TGTGCCAGTAACCAAGAAGGGGGCTACACCTTC.

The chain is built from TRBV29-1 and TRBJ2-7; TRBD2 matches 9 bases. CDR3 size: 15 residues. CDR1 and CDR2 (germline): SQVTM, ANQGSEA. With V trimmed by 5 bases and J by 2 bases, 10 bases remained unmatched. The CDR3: CSVRLAGRATYEQYF. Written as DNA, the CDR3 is TGCAGCGTTAGGCTAGCGGGGAGGGCGACCTACGAGCAGTACTTC.

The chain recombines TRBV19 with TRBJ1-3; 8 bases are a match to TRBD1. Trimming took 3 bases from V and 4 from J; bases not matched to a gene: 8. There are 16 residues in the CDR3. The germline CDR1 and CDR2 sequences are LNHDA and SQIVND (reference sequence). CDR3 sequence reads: CASSITSGTGGNTIYF. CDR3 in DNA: TGTGCCAGTAGTATTACGTCTGGGACAGGAGGAAACACCATATATTTT.

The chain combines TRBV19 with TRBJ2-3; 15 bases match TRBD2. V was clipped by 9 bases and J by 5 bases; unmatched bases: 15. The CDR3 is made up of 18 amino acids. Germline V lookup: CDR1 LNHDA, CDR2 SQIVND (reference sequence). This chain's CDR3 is CASAIGPGLAGGRDTQYF. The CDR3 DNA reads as TGTGCCAGCGCCATCGGACCGGGACTAGCGGGGGGACGAGATACGCAGTATTTT. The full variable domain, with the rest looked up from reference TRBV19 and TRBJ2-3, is DGGITQSPKYLFRKEGQNVTLSCEQNLNHDAMYWYRQDPGQGLRLIYYSQIVNDFQKGDIAEGYSVSREKKESFPLTVTSAQKNPTAFYLCASAIGPGLAGGRDTQYFGPGTRLTVL.

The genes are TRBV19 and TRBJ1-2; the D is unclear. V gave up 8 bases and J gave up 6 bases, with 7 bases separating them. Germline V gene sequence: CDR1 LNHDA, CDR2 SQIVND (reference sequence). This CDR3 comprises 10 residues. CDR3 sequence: CASFNDGYTF. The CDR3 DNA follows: TGTGCCAGTTTCAACGATGGCTACACCTTC.